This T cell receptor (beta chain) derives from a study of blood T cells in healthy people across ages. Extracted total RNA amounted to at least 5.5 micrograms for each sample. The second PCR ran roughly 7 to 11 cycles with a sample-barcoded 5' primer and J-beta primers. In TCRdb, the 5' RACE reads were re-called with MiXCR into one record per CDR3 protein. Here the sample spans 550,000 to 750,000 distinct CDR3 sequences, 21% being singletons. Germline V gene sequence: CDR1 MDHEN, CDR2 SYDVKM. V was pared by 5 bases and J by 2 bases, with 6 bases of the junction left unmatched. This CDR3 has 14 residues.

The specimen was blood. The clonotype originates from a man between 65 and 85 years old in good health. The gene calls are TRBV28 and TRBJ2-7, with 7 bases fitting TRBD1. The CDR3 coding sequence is TGTGCCAGCAGTCCCCGGGACAGACCCTACGAGCAGTACTTC. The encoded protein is CASSPRDRPYEQYF.